This is a list of T cell receptor beta chains from one sample in a study of human T cells and chemical hapten exposure. TCRdb reprocessed the RACE reads via MiXCR and lists one record per CDR3 protein. The sample shows 380,000 or so distinct CDR3 sequences, approximately 5% of them seen only once. The sample in question was whole blood, obtained in connection with sensitization to the hapten diphenylcyclopropenone (DPC). These receptors were collected from a woman aged 45 to 65 with alopecia areata. Some clones in this sample may be carry-over from other donors' samples. Each CDR3 is given with its conserved first and last residue. A D gene is named only where the DNA matches it firmly. For some rows the clone size is stated as once, few or many, or as a class when expanded; others skip it.

clone_size: -; v_call: TRBV6-5; d_call: -; j_call: TRBJ1-4; cdr3_aa: CASSYLALGSTNEKLFF; cdr3_nt: TGTGCCAGCAGTTACTTAGCTTTAGGATCCACTAATGAAAAACTGTTTTTT
clone_size: many; v_call: TRBV29-1; d_call: -; j_call: TRBJ2-5; cdr3_aa: CSGNRPGTEETQYF; cdr3_nt: TGCAGCGGTAACCGCCCCGGGACCGAAGAGACCCAGTACTTC
clone_size: -; v_call: TRBV5-4; d_call: -; j_call: TRBJ2-5; cdr3_aa: CASSSGAGAPGETQYF; cdr3_nt: TGTGCCAGCAGCTCTGGGGCGGGGGCCCCGGGAGAGACCCAGTACTTC
clone_size: many; v_call: TRBV12-5; d_call: -; j_call: TRBJ2-1; cdr3_aa: CATLQVISYNEQFF; cdr3_nt: TGTGCTACTCTACAGGTCATCTCCTACAATGAGCAGTTCTTC
clone_size: many; v_call: TRBV9; d_call: TRBD1; j_call: TRBJ2-7; cdr3_aa: CASSVAQGGYEQYF; cdr3_nt: TGTGCCAGCAGCGTAGCACAGGGGGGCTACGAGCAGTACTTC
clone_size: -; v_call: TRBV6-5; d_call: -; j_call: TRBJ1-1; cdr3_aa: CASGFPGAEAFF; cdr3_nt: TGTGCCAGCGGTTTCCCAGGCGCTGAAGCTTTCTTT
clone_size: many; v_call: TRBV11-2; d_call: TRBD1; j_call: TRBJ1-1; cdr3_aa: CASSWGTGAFREAFF; cdr3_nt: TGTGCCAGCAGCTGGGGGACAGGGGCCTTCCGGGAAGCTTTCTTT
clone_size: many; v_call: TRBV7-2; d_call: -; j_call: TRBJ1-1; cdr3_aa: CASSPYTDTKAFF; cdr3_nt: TGTGCCAGCAGCCCATACACCGACACCAAAGCTTTCTTT
clone_size: many; v_call: TRBV2; d_call: -; j_call: TRBJ2-7; cdr3_aa: CASSADIEQYF; cdr3_nt: TGTGCCAGCAGTGCGGACATCGAGCAGTACTTC
clone_size: many; v_call: TRBV7-9; d_call: -; j_call: TRBJ1-6; cdr3_aa: CASSSLTGNRSPLHF; cdr3_nt: TGTGCCAGCAGCTCCTTAACAGGGAATAGGTCACCCCTCCACTTT
clone_size: many; v_call: TRBV28; d_call: -; j_call: TRBJ2-7; cdr3_aa: CASSPLTTSSYEQYF; cdr3_nt: TGTGCCAGCAGTCCCCTTACGACTAGCTCCTACGAGCAGTACTTC
clone_size: many; v_call: TRBV2; d_call: TRBD1; j_call: TRBJ2-6; cdr3_aa: CATTGAGANVLTF; cdr3_nt: TGTGCCACCACAGGGGCTGGGGCCAACGTCCTGACTTTC
clone_size: many; v_call: TRBV4-3; d_call: TRBD2; j_call: TRBJ2-3; cdr3_aa: CASSHGLAPEDTQYF; cdr3_nt: TGCGCCAGCAGTCACGGACTAGCCCCGGAAGATACGCAGTATTTT
clone_size: few; v_call: TRBV20-1; d_call: TRBD2; j_call: TRBJ2-1; cdr3_aa: CSARGGTSGRYNEQFF; cdr3_nt: TGCAGTGCTAGGGGCGGGACTAGCGGGAGATACAATGAGCAGTTCTTC
clone_size: few; v_call: TRBV6-1; d_call: -; j_call: TRBJ1-5; cdr3_aa: CASSEWGAGNQPQHF; cdr3_nt: TGTGCCAGCAGTGAATGGGGGGCTGGCAATCAGCCCCAGCATTTT
clone_size: many; v_call: TRBV7-2; d_call: -; j_call: TRBJ1-2; cdr3_aa: CASSLSGIGTNYGYTF; cdr3_nt: TGTGCCAGCAGCCTAAGCGGGATCGGTACTAACTATGGCTACACCTTC
clone_size: few; v_call: TRBV4-3; d_call: TRBD2; j_call: TRBJ2-3; cdr3_aa: CASSPTSRGGDDTQYF; cdr3_nt: TGCGCCAGCAGCCCGACTAGCCGAGGAGGAGATGATACGCAGTATTTT
clone_size: many; v_call: TRBV21-1; d_call: -; j_call: TRBJ2-5; cdr3_aa: CASSKFQRKPGSETQYF; cdr3_nt: TGTGCCAGCAGCAAATTCCAGCGAAAGCCCGGGTCAGAGACCCAGTACTTC
clone_size: many; v_call: TRBV12-3/TRBV12-4; d_call: -; j_call: TRBJ1-6; cdr3_aa: CASRAGTISPLHF; cdr3_nt: TGTGCCAGCCGCGCGGGCACCATTTCACCCCTCCACTTT
clone_size: few; v_call: TRBV10-3; d_call: TRBD1; j_call: TRBJ1-2; cdr3_aa: CAISPGTGGIYGYTF; cdr3_nt: TGTGCCATCAGCCCCGGGACAGGGGGCATCTATGGCTACACCTTC